These T cell receptor beta chains were read from a single sample in a study of blood T cell repertoires in COVID-19. Here immunoSEQ multiplex PCR was the method, and the copy in TCRdb shows in-frame clones only, minus some. Here the sample spans roughly 190,000 clones, approximately 84% being singletons. Material: peripheral blood. Every receptor here comes from a human donor with acute or convalescent COVID-19. The donor label of this sample is uncertain. Each CDR3 is given with its conserved first and last residue. Where a row states a size, it is once, few, many or the class of an expanded clone; other rows omit it.

clone_size,j_call,v_call,cdr3_aa
.,TRBJ1-5,TRBV20-1,CSASLYRQAYSNQPQHF
.,TRBJ2-1,TRBV19,CASRRGAGEYYNEQFF
.,TRBJ2-1,TRBV2,CASSERTSGGDEQFF
.,TRBJ1-1,TRBV25-1,CASSVQGRFRAEAFF
once,TRBJ1-1,TRBV11-2,CASSPRRTVNTEAFF
.,TRBJ2-2,TRBV2,CASSPAGATGELFF
few,TRBJ1-5,TRBV6-5,CASKGSGSFNQPQHF
.,TRBJ2-5,TRBV19,CASSVDREETQYF
.,TRBJ1-1,TRBV5-6,CASSLESLGAFF
.,TRBJ2-2,TRBV19,CASSEDRVSTGELFF
.,TRBJ2-7,TRBV11-2,CASSHPPGTGFHEQYF
.,TRBJ1-1,TRBV29-1,CSGGTGGTAEAFF
.,TRBJ2-7,TRBV18,CASSPSRTYEQYF
.,TRBJ1-2,TRBV7-9,CASSRGTVYGYTF
few,TRBJ2-1,TRBV5-1,CASSQSMTGVSITASYNEQFF
.,TRBJ1-1,TRBV27,CASSFRPVQMTEAFF
.,TRBJ1-2,TRBV5-4,CASSLAGGGQGNYGYTF
.,TRBJ1-1,TRBV11-2,CASSVWGQGNTEAFF
.,TRBJ1-2,TRBV7-9,CASRPGQFSNYGYTF
.,TRBJ2-7,TRBV3-1/TRBV3-2,CASSHLATGREQYF
.,TRBJ1-2,TRBV12-3/TRBV12-4,CASRGANYGYTF
.,TRBJ1-2,TRBV3-1/TRBV3-2,CASSPGGKGGYTF
.,TRBJ2-7,TRBV5-1,CASRLTGYEQYF
.,TRBJ2-7,TRBV5-1,CASSWDSSYEQYF
.,TRBJ1-1,TRBV7-9,CASSDRTGNTEAFF
.,TRBJ2-2,TRBV10-1,CASSVGGITSGELFF
.,TRBJ2-7,TRBV4-2,CASSHPAGTSGSYEQYF
.,TRBJ1-5,TRBV9,CASSVEGAVVQPQHF
.,TRBJ2-5,TRBV3-1/TRBV3-2,CASSQDITSGRRETQYF
.,TRBJ2-1,TRBV2,CASTGVAGGNNEQFF
.,TRBJ1-1,TRBV29-1,CSVLLDRQNTEAFF
.,TRBJ2-7,TRBV4-1,CASGIAGGYEQYF
.,TRBJ1-5,TRBV7-9,CASSREGPQPQHF
.,TRBJ2-5,TRBV2,CASSGGRVETQYF
.,TRBJ2-7,TRBV7-2,CASSLGGGDRISYEQYF
.,TRBJ1-1,TRBV18,CASSPSQDTEAFF
.,TRBJ1-1,TRBV9,CASGVDTEAFF
.,TRBJ2-5,TRBV27,CASSLRTSGRAVETQYF
.,TRBJ2-4,TRBV19,CASNPMGAGAKNIQYF
.,TRBJ2-7,TRBV18,CASSPLPGLSSYEQYF
.,TRBJ1-4,TRBV28,CASSPPGEAGYEKLFF
.,TRBJ1-1,TRBV5-5,CASSPGTVNTEAFF
.,TRBJ2-1,TRBV28,CASSLGGAQRNEQFF
.,TRBJ1-2,TRBV6-5,CASIVGQGASYGYTF
.,TRBJ1-2,TRBV5-1,CASSLRLDRVYGYTF
.,TRBJ2-7,TRBV28,CASSPGQGNREQYF
.,TRBJ2-1,TRBV3-1/TRBV3-2,CASSQDKGQGAEQFF
.,TRBJ2-6,TRBV5-1,CASSTGLGGAGANVLTF
.,TRBJ1-5,TRBV5-1,CASSLDGGINQPQHF
.,TRBJ1-1,TRBV6-1,CASSVTGGRGNTEAFF
.,TRBJ2-3,TRBV19,CASSWGQSTYTDTQYF
.,TRBJ1-6,TRBV6-5,CASSYSDRVDSPLHF
.,TRBJ2-5,TRBV10-1,CASSGDRGRETQYF
.,TRBJ1-4,TRBV19,CASGAGTGTATNEKLFF
once,TRBJ2-7,TRBV6-1,CASSDPSGRAGEQYF
.,TRBJ1-1,TRBV3-1/TRBV3-2,CASSQAFSGVEAFF
.,TRBJ2-7,TRBV25-1,CASSASGSFDEQYF
.,TRBJ2-1,TRBV10-2,CASSEEIAGDRRDEQFF